This paragraph reports one T cell receptor (beta chain). Its matching antigen is unknown. Repertoires were generated with immunoSEQ multiplex PCR, while TCRdb's copy carries only in-frame clones and drops some. Of 90,000 to 100,000 clones in the sample, roughly nine tenths were seen once. This sample was taken from a study of T cell responses to AZD1222 COVID-19 vaccine. The study's findings and limits: Donors were largely white British and mainly female; clonal diversity was possibly underestimated. Receipt of two AZD1222 doses was followed by a rise in Spike-specific TCR breadth and depth. CD4 TCRs linked to vaccination spanned spike, dominating at 160-218 and 743-854.

This receptor was identified in an adult in good health. The sequences come from peripheral blood, collected on day 0 of AZD1222 vaccination.

The CDR3 here is CASSAGIGTGYQETQYF. CDR3 bases: TGTGCCAGCAGCGCAGGGATAGGGACAGGGTACCAAGAGACCCAGTACTTC. V usage is TRBV9 and J usage is TRBJ2-5, with 9 bases identical to TRBD1. Germline V CDR1 and CDR2: SGDLS, YYNGEE. The CDR3 sequence is 17 residues long. V lost 3 bases, J lost 0 bases, and 9 bases stayed unmatched.